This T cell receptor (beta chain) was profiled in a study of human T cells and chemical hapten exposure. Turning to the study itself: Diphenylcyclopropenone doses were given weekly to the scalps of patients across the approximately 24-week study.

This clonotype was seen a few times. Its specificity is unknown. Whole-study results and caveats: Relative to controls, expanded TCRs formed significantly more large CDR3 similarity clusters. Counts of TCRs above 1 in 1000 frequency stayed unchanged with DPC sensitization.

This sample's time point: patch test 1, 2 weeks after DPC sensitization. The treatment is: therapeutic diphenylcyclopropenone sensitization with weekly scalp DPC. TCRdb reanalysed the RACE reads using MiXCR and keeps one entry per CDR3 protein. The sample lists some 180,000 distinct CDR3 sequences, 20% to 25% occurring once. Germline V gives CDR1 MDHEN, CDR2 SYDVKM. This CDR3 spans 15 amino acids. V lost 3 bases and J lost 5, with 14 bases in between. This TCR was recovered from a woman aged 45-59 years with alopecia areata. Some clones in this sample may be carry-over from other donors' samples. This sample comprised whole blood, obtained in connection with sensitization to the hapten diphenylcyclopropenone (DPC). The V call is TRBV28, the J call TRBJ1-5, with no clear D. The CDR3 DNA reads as TGTGCCAGCAGTTTTATGTCCAGGAGATATCAGCCCCAGCATTTT. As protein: CASSFMSRRYQPQHF.